This TCR beta chain was captured in a study of early T cells in non-severe SARS-CoV-2 infection. This CDR3 is built from 13 residues. Germline CDR1 SGHTA, CDR2 FQGNSA. V was pared by 1 base and J by 3 bases, with 7 bases between. TCRdb reanalysed the 5' RACE reads using MiXCR and keeps one entry per CDR3 protein. The table has some 70,000 distinct CDR3 sequences, around 9% seen once. This receptor was taken from an adult who was a healthcare worker with PCR-confirmed SARS-CoV-2 infection or an uninfected control (not recorded which). The chain recombines TRBV7-2 with TRBJ2-7; D is unresolved. Sequencing used whole blood. The CDR3 loop reads CASSLDRFYEQYF. CDR3 coding DNA: TGTGCCAGCAGCTTAGACCGGTTCTACGAGCAGTACTTC.